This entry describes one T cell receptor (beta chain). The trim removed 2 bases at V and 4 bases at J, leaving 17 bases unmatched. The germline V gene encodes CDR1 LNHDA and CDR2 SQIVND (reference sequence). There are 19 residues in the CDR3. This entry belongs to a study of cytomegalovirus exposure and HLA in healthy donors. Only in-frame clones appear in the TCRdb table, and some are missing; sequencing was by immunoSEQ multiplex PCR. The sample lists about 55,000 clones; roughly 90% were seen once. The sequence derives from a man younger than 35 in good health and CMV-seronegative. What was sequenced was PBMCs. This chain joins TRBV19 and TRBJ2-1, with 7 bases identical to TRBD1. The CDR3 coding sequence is TGTGCCAGTAGTATACATCACTCTCCGGGACAGCACCTATACAATGAGCAGTTCTTC. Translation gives CASSIHHSPGQHLYNEQFF. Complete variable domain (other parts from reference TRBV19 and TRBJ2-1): DGGITQSPKYLFRKEGQNVTLSCEQNLNHDAMYWYRQDPGQGLRLIYYSQIVNDFQKGDIAEGYSVSREKKESFPLTVTSAQKNPTAFYLCASSIHHSPGQHLYNEQFFGPGTRLTVL.